This TCR beta chain derives from a study of blood T cells in healthy people across ages. This clonotype appeared a few times. The CDR3 runs to 15 residues. Per the germline V gene, CDR1 is MNHEY and CDR2 is SVGAGI. The junction had 5 bases not matched to a gene; V was cut back by 5 bases and J by 5 bases. It was with a sample-barcoded 5' primer and a J-beta primer mix that a second PCR of roughly 7 to 11 cycles was run. MiXCR was run by TCRdb on the 5' RACE reads, yielding one entry per CDR3 protein. In the table there are some 800,000 distinct CDR3 sequences, 20% to 25% of which are singletons. These data were likewise used in another study, on T cells of mothers and their children.

The TCR sequence derives from a boy between 5 and 17 years old in good health. This sequence joins TRBV6-5 and TRBJ2-1; 11 nucleotides match TRBD1. Sequenced: blood. CDR3 in DNA: TGTGCCAGCAGTCCCAGGGACAGGGGGAACAATGAGCAGTTCTTC. It specifies CASSPRDRGNNEQFF.